The next 6 T cell receptor beta chains were all read from a single sample in a study of T cell repertoires in cytomegalovirus infection. In TCRdb, the reads were re-called with MiXCR into one record per CDR3 protein. Here the sample spans about 530,000 distinct CDR3 sequences, approximately 25% being singletons. Material: PBMCs. All receptors derive from a human donor in good health (CMV status not recorded). Some clones in this sample may be carry-over from other donors' samples.

This chain links TRBV19 with TRBJ1-5; 9 nucleotides match TRBD1. The V segment lost 5 bases and the J segment 1 base; nucleotides outside the gene matches: 9. Germline lookup yields CDR1 LNHDA and CDR2 SQIVND (reference sequence). The CDR3 has 17 amino acids. For the CDR3, the DNA is TGTGCCAGTAGTCCGCCAGACAGGGGGACGAGCAATCAGCCCCAGCATTTT. Its translation is CASSPPDRGTSNQPQHF. Full variable domain (outside the CDR3, taken from reference TRBV19 and TRBJ1-5): DGGITQSPKYLFRKEGQNVTLSCEQNLNHDAMYWYRQDPGQGLRLIYYSQIVNDFQKGDIAEGYSVSREKKESFPLTVTSAQKNPTAFYLCASSPPDRGTSNQPQHFGDGTRLSIL.

The rearrangement joins TRBV6-2 or TRBV6-3 to TRBJ2-7; 10 positions match TRBD2. The germline V gene encodes CDR1 MNHEY and CDR2 SVGEGT. The trim removed 6 bases at V and 2 bases at J, leaving 13 bases unmatched. This CDR3 comprises 17 residues. The CDR3, as DNA: TGTGCCAGCAGAGACCGGACTAGCGGAAAATGGGCCTACGAGCAGTACTTC. Translation: CASRDRTSGKWAYEQYF.

The rearrangement uses TRBV28 and TRBJ2-3; tentatively, D is TRBD1 or TRBD2 (6 bases each). Germline V CDR1 and CDR2: MDHEN, SYDVKM. Trimming left V 3 bases short and J 1 base short, with 17 bases between. This CDR3 has 17 amino acids. The CDR3 spells CASSFGGPSPGTDTQYF. The DNA for the CDR3 is TGTGCCAGCAGTTTTGGGGGGCCGTCCCCAGGCACAGATACGCAGTATTTT.

This sequence joins TRBV4-1 and TRBJ2-1; 8 bases are shared with TRBD2. The CDR3 length is 18 residues. Germline CDR1 reads MGHRA; CDR2 reads YSYEKL. With V trimmed by 0 bases and J by 5 bases, 12 bases remained unmatched. The CDR3 loop is CASSQEESSGLVHNEQFF. In DNA, the CDR3 is TGCGCCAGCAGCCAAGAGGAAAGTTCGGGACTAGTTCACAATGAGCAGTTCTTC.

This clonotype was detected only a few times. V usage is TRBV6-2 or TRBV6-3 and J usage is TRBJ2-7; 13 bases map to TRBD2. Germline loops: CDR1 MNHEY, CDR2 SVGEGT. The CDR3 spans 15 residues. V gave up 5 bases and J gave up 5 bases; unmatched junction bases: 6. CDR3 DNA sequence: TGTGCCAGCAGTACAACTAGCGGGAGGGCAGACGAGCAGTACGTC. This translates into CASSTTSGRADEQYV.

The chain recombines TRBV5-4 with TRBJ2-3; 11 nucleotides align to TRBD2. The V gene end was trimmed by 3 bases and the J gene end by 2 bases; junction bases not matched to a gene: 5. The CDR3 covers 16 residues. CDR1 and CDR2 from the germline V gene are SGHNT and YYREEE (reference sequence). The CDR3 DNA follows: TGTGCCAGCAGCTCGATGGGACTAGCGGACACAGATACGCAGTATTTT. It yields the protein CASSSMGLADTDTQYF.